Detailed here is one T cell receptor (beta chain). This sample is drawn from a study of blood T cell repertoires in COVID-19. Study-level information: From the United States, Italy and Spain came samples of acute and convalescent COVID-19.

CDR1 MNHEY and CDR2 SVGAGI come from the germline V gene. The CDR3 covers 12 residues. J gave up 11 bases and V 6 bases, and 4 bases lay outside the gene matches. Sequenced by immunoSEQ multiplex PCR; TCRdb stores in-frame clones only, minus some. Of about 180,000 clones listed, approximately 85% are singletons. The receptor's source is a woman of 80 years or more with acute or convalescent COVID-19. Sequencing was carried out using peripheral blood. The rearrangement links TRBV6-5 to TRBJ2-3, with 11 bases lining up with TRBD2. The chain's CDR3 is CASRQTSGKQYF. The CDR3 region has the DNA TGTGCCAGCAGACAGACTAGCGGGAAGCAGTATTTT.